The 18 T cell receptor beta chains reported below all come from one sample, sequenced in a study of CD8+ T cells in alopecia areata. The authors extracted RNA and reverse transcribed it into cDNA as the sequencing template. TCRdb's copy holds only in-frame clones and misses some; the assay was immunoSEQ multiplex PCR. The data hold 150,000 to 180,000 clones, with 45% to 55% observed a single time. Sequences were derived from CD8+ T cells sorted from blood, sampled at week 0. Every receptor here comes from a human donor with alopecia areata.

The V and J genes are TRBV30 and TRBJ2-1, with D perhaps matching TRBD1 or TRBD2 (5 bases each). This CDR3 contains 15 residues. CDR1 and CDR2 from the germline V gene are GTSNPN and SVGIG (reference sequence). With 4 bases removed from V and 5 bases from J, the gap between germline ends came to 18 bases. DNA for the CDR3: TGTGCCTGGACCAACGGGGCAGGGAGAGACAATGAGCAGTTCTTC. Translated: CAWTNGAGRDNEQFF.

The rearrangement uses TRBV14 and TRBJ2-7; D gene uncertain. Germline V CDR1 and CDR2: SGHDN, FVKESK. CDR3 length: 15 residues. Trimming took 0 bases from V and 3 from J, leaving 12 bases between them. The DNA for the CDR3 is TGTGCCAGCAGCCAAGATACTGACTGGAGCTACGAGCAGTACTTC. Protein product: CASSQDTDWSYEQYF.

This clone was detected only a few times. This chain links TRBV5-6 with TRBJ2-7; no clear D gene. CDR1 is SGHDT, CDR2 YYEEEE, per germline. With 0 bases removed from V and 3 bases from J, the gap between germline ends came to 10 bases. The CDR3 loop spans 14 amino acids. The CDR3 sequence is CASSLDATHYEQYF. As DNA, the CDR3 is TGTGCCAGCAGCTTGGATGCCACCCACTACGAGCAGTACTTC. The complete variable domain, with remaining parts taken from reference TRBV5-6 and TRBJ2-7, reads DAGVTQSPTHLIKTRGQQVTLRCSPKSGHDTVSWYQQALGQGPQFIFQYYEEEERQRGNFPDRFSGHQFPNYSSELNVNALLLGDSALYLCASSLDATHYEQYFGPGTRLTVT.

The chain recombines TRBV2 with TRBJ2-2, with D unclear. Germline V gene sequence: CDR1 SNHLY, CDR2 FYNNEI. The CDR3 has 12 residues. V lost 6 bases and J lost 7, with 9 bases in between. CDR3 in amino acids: CASRAPRGELFF. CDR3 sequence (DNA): TGTGCCAGCAGGGCCCCGCGCGGGGAGCTGTTTTTT.

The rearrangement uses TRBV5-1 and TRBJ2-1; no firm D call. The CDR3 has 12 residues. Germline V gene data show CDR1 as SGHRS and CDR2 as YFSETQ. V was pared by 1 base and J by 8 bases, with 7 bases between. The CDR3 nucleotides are TGCGCCAGCAGCTTGATCAGTGATGAGCAGTTCTTC. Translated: CASSLISDEQFF. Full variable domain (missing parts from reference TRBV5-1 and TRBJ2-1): KAGVTQTPRYLIKTRGQQVTLSCSPISGHRSVSWYQQTPGQGLQFLFEYFSETQRNKGNFPGRFSGRQFSNSRSEMNVSTLELGDSALYLCASSLISDEQFFGPGTRLTVL.

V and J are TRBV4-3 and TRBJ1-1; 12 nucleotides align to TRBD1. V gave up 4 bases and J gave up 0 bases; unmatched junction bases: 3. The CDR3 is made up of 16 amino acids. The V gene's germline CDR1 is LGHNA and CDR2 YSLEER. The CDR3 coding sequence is TGCGCCAGCAGCCCGGGACAGGGGGCTCTGAACACTGAAGCTTTCTTT. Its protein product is CASSPGQGALNTEAFF.

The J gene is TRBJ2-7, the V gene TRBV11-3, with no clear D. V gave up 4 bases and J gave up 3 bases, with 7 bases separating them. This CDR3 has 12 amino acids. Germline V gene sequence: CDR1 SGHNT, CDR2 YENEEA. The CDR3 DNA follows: TGTGCCAGCAGCTCCCTCGGCTACGAGCAGTACTTC. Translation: CASSSLGYEQYF.

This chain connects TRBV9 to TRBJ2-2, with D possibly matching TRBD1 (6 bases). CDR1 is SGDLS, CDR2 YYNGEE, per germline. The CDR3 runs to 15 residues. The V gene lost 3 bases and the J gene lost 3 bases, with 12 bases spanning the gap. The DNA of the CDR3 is TGTGCCAGCAGCGGGGGACAAACTTACACCGGGGAGCTGTTTTTT. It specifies CASSGGQTYTGELFF.

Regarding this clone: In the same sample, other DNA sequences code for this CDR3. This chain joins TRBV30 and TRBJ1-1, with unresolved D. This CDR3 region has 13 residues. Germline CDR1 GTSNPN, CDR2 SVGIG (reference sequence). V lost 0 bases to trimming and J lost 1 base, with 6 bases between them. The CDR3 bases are TGTGCCTGGAGTGTAGGCAGGAACACTGAAGCTTTCTTT. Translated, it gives CAWSVGRNTEAFF.

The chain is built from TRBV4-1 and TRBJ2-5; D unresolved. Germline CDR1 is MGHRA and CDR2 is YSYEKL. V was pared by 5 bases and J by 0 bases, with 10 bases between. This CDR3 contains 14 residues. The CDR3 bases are TGCGCCAGCAGCTGGACCGCATACCAAGAGACCCAGTACTTC. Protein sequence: CASSWTAYQETQYF.

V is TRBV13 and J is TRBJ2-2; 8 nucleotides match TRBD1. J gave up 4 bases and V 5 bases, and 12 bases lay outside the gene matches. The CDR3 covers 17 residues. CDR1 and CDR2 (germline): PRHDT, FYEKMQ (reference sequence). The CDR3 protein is CASSPLGDRGSTGELFF. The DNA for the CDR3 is TGTGCCAGCAGCCCTTTGGGCGACAGGGGTTCCACCGGGGAGCTGTTTTTT.

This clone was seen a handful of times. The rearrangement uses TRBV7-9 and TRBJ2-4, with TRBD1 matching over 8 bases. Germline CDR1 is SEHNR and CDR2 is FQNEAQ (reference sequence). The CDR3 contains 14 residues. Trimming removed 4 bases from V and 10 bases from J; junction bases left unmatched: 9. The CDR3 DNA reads TGTGCCAGCAGCTCACAGGACAGGGATAATATTCAGTACTTC. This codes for CASSSQDRDNIQYF. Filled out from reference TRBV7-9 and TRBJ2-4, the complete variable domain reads DTGVSQNPRHKITKRGQNVTFRCDPISEHNRLYWYRQTLGQGPEFLTYFQNEAQLEKSRLLSDRFSAERPKGSFSTLEIQRTEQGDSAMYLCASSSQDRDNIQYFGAGTRLSVL.

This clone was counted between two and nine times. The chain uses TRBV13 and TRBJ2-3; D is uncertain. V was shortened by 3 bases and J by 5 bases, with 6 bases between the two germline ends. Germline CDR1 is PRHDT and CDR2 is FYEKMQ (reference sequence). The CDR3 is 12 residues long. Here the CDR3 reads CASSFGKDTQYF. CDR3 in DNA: TGTGCCAGCAGCTTCGGTAAAGATACGCAGTATTTT.

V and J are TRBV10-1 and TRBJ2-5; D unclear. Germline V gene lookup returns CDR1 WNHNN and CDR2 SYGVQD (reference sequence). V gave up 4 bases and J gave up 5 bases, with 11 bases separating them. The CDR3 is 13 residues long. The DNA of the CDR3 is TGCGCCAGCAGTGCGGGCCTTGGGGAGACCCAGTACTTC. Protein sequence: CASSAGLGETQYF.

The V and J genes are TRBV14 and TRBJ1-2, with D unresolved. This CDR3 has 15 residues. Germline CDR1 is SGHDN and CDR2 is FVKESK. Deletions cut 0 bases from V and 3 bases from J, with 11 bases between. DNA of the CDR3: TGTGCCAGCAGCCAAGATCACGGCAGCTACTATGGCTACACCTTC. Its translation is CASSQDHGSYYGYTF.

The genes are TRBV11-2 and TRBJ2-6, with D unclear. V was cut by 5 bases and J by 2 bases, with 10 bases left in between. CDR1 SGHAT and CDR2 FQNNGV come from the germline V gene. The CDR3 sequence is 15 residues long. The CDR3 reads CASSTIRAGANVLTF. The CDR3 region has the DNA TGTGCCAGCAGCACTATCCGGGCTGGGGCCAACGTCCTGACTTTC.

In DNA, the CDR3 is TGTGCCAGCAGCTTAATAGCAGGGGGCACCCAAGAGACCCAGTACTTC. Encoded protein: CASSLIAGGTQETQYF. The rearrangement uses TRBV7-2 and TRBJ2-5; 8 bases line up with TRBD1. Germline-derived CDR1 and CDR2 are SGHTA and FQGNSA. The CDR3 spans 16 residues. After removal of 2 bases from V and 1 base from J, the junction contained 6 bases not matched to a gene.

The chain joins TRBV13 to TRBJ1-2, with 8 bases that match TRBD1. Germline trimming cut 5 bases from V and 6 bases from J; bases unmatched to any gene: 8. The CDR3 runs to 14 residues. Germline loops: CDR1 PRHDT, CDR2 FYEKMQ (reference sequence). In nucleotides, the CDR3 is TGTGCCAGCAGCCCACCGGACAGGGCGGATGGCTACACCTTC. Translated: CASSPPDRADGYTF. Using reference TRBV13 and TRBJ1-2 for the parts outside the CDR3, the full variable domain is AAGVIQSPRHLIKEKRETATLKCYPIPRHDTVYWYQQGPGQDPQFLISFYEKMQSDKGSIPDRFSAQQFSDYHSELNMSSLELGDSALYFCASSPPDRADGYTFGSGTRLTVV.